This T cell receptor (beta chain) appears in the sequencing data of a study of blood T cell repertoires in COVID-19. The table came from immunoSEQ multiplex PCR; TCRdb's copy has only in-frame clones and leaves some out. The sample lists some 700,000 clones, over 80% occurring once. Trimming removed 6 bases from V and 6 bases from J, with 11 bases in between. CDR3 length: 12 residues. Germline V gene sequence: CDR1 SNHLY, CDR2 FYNNEI. This receptor was identified in a young woman with acute or convalescent COVID-19. This rearrangement joins TRBV2 to TRBJ1-1; D is perhaps TRBD1 (6 bases). Sequencing was carried out using peripheral blood. DNA for the CDR3: TGTGCCAGCAGAAGGGGGAGGGCTGAAGCTTTCTTT. This gives the protein CASRRGRAEAFF.